Each of the 9 T cell receptor beta chains below was sequenced from the same sample in a study of T cell responses to AZD1222 COVID-19 vaccine. Produced via immunoSEQ multiplex PCR; TCRdb's table is partial and in-frame only. This table holds more than 95,000 clones, about 88% found once. The sequencing used peripheral blood, collected on day 0 of AZD1222 vaccination. These TCRs come from an adult in good health.

The genes are TRBV12-3 or TRBV12-4 and TRBJ1-5; D unclear. Trimming cost V 3 bases and J 7 bases, with 10 bases left between them. The CDR3 totals 13 residues. The CDR3 coding sequence is TGTGCCAGCAGTTTTGGGTTAAAACAGCCCCAGCATTTT. Its protein product is CASSFGLKQPQHF.

The rearrangement links TRBV5-5 to TRBJ1-1, with D unclear. The CDR3 has 13 amino acids. The ends were cut back, 0 bases at V and 1 base at J, with 4 bases in the middle. The germline V gene has CDR1 SGHKS and CDR2 YYEKEE (reference sequence). The CDR3 coding sequence is TGTGCCAGCAGCTTGGGGGAGAACACTGAAGCTTTCTTT. This sequence encodes CASSLGENTEAFF.

V usage is TRBV5-1 and J usage is TRBJ2-7; 14 bases fit TRBD2. With 0 bases clipped from V and 2 bases from J, the junction kept 1 base outside the gene matches. This CDR3 has 16 residues. Germline V gene data show CDR1 as SGHRS and CDR2 as YFSETQ. DNA for the CDR3: TGCGCCAGCAGCTTGGGGACTAGCGGGGGGACCTACGAGCAGTACTTC. Translating gives CASSLGTSGGTYEQYF.

V is TRBV10-3 and J is TRBJ1-2; D unclear. Germline-derived CDR1 and CDR2 are ENHRY and SYGVKD. This CDR3 contains 15 residues. Trimming took 2 bases from V and 8 from J, leaving 18 bases between them. DNA of the CDR3: TGTGCCATCAGTGAGCGTCGCGAGGCCCAGGAGGGCTACACCTTC. Amino acids: CAISERREAQEGYTF.

The rearrangement joins TRBV19 to TRBJ2-1; D is ambiguous. Germline V CDR1 and CDR2: LNHDA, SQIVND (reference sequence). V was shortened by 6 bases and J by 8 bases, with 14 bases between the two germline ends. The CDR3 covers 13 residues. The CDR3 loop is CASRVGLGDEQFF. The CDR3 bases are TGTGCCAGTAGAGTCGGCCTTGGAGATGAGCAGTTCTTC.

The chain combines TRBV15 with TRBJ2-7; TRBD1 aligns across 8 bases. The V gene end was trimmed by 9 bases and the J gene end by 0 bases; junction bases not matched to a gene: 10. The CDR3 is 15 amino acids. Per germline, CDR1 LNHNV and CDR2 YYDKDF (reference sequence). DNA of the CDR3: TGTGCCACGACATTGGGGCAGGGGGCCTCCTACGAGCAGTACTTC. Residues: CATTLGQGASYEQYF.

The chain employs TRBV7-3 and TRBJ2-7; no firm D call. This CDR3 spans 13 amino acids. CDR1 SGHTA and CDR2 FQGTGA come from the germline V gene. Between the trimmed V and J ends, which lost 5 bases and 0 bases, there was a span of 8 bases. The CDR3 loop reads CASSPSPSYEQYF. The CDR3 coding sequence is TGTGCCAGCAGCCCCTCCCCCTCCTACGAGCAGTACTTC.

This chain connects TRBV5-6 to TRBJ1-1, with D unresolved. This CDR3 contains 18 residues. The V end lost 2 bases, the J end lost 0 bases, and 20 bases lay between the germline ends. The V gene's germline CDR1 is SGHDT and CDR2 YYEEEE. The CDR3 DNA follows: TGTGCCAGCAGCTTCCGACCGTTCAGAAGGGTAATGAACACTGAAGCTTTCTTT. Encoded protein: CASSFRPFRRVMNTEAFF.

The rearrangement uses TRBV7-8 and TRBJ1-4; 9 bases map to TRBD1. V lost 5 bases to trimming and J lost 7 bases; unmatched junction nucleotides: 14. The CDR3 extends over 17 amino acids. Germline V gene data show CDR1 as SGHVS and CDR2 as FQNEAQ. This CDR3 reads CASSLYGQGRIGEKLFF. The CDR3, as DNA: TGTGCCAGCAGCCTGTATGGACAGGGGAGGATAGGTGAAAAACTGTTTTTT.